This T cell receptor (beta chain) was found in a study of PD-1 blockade in classical Hodgkin lymphoma. From germline, CDR1 is LNHDA and CDR2 SQIVND (reference sequence). The V and J ends lost 8 bases and 7 bases, in that order; junction bases with no gene match: 12. CDR3 length: 15 amino acids. All the patients suffered relapse after autologous stem cell transplantation, and brentuximab vedotin exposure differed. Repertoires were generated with immunoSEQ multiplex PCR, while TCRdb's copy carries only in-frame clones and drops some. The profile covers 90,000 to 100,000 clones, with roughly 92% appearing a single time and 2.5% to 3.5% taken by the ten largest.

This material consisted of peripheral blood mononuclear cells (PBMCs), taken at baseline. The sequence came from a human donor with classical Hodgkin lymphoma. This chain uses TRBV19 with TRBJ2-1; 9 nucleotides match TRBD2. The CDR3 here is CASHSSGTSGNEQFF. CDR3 DNA: TGTGCCAGTCACTCCTCCGGAACTAGCGGGAATGAGCAGTTCTTC.